The present T cell receptor (beta chain) was sequenced within a study of monozygotic twins with inflammatory bowel disease. TCRdb re-called the 5' RACE reads; one entry per CDR3 protein, DNA not given. Found here are about 440,000 distinct CDR3 sequences; the top ten clones hold 2.4%. Study conclusions and caveats: The co-twins with IBD showed lower TCRbeta diversity (inverse Simpson) than their healthy siblings.

Concerning this clonotype itself: The antigen is unknown.

This TCR derives from a human donor with ulcerative colitis or Crohn's disease, or a healthy co-twin of an affected twin (not recorded which). Sequenced input: blood.

This chain's CDR3 is CASSPGTSGGQGNEQFF. The chain joins TRBV5-1 to TRBJ2-1; the D gene TCRdb calls, TRBD2, cannot be checked with no DNA. This CDR3 comprises 17 residues. The germline V gene encodes CDR1 SGHRS and CDR2 YFSETQ.